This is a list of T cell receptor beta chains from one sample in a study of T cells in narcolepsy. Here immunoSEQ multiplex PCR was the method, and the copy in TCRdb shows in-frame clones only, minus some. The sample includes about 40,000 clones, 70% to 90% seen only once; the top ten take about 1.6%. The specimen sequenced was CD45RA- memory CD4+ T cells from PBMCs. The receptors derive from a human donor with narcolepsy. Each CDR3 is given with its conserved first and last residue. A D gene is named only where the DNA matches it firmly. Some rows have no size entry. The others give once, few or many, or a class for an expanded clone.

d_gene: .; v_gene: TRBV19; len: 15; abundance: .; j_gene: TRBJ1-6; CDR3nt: TGTGCCAGTAGTATTGGAACCAGAACTAATTCACCCCTCCACTTT; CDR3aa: CASSIGTRTNSPLHF
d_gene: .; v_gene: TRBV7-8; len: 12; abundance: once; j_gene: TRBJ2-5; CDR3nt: TGTGCCAGCAAAACGGGGAGGGAGACCCAGTACTTC; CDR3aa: CASKTGRETQYF
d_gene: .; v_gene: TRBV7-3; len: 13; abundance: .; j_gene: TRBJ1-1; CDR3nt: TGTGCCAGCAGCACCGGGACGAACACTGAAGCTTTCTTT; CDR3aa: CASSTGTNTEAFF
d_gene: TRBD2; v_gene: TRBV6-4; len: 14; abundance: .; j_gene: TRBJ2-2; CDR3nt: TGTGCCAGCAGTGAATCCGGGGAGGGCGGGGAGCTGTTTTTT; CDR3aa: CASSESGEGGELFF
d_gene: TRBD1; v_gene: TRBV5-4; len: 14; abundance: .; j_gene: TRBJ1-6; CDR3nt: TGTGCCAGCAGCGCTGGGACAGGAAATTCACCCCTCCACTTT; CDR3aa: CASSAGTGNSPLHF
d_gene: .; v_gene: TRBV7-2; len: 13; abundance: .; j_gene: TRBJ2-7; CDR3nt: TGTGCCAGCAGCGGGGCAGGGCGGTACGAGCAGTACTTC; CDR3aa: CASSGAGRYEQYF
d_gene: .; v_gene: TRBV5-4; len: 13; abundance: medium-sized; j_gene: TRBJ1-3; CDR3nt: TGTGCCAGCAGCTTGGTGGGTGGCAACACCATATATTTT; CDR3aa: CASSLVGGNTIYF
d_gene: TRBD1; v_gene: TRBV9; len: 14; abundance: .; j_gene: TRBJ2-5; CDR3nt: TGTGCCAGCAGCGCGGGACAGGTCCAAGAGACCCAGTACTTC; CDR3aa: CASSAGQVQETQYF
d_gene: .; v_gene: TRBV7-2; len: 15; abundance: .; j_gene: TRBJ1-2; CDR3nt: TGTGCCAGCAGCTTAGGGGGCGGAGCTAACTATGGCTACACCTTC; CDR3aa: CASSLGGGANYGYTF
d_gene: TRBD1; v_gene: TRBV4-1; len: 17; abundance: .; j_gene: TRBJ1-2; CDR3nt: TGCGCCAGCAGCCAACCGGGTAAAGGACAGGGATACTATGGCTACACCTTC; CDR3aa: CASSQPGKGQGYYGYTF
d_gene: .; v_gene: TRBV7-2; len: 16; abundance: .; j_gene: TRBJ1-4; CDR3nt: TGTGCCAGCAGCTTAAACACCGGGACCGCCGGTGAAAAACTGTTTTTT; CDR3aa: CASSLNTGTAGEKLFF
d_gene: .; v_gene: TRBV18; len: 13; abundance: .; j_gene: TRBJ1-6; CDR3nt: TGTGCCAGCTCACCAATCGGAGATTCACCCCTCCACTTT; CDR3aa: CASSPIGDSPLHF
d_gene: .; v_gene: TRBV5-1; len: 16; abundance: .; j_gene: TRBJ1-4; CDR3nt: TGCGCCAGCAGCCCGATCCGACCGGGACAAAATGAAAAACTGTTTTTT; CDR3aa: CASSPIRPGQNEKLFF
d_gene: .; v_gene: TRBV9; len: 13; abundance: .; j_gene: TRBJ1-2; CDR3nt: TGTGCCAGCAGTCCAGACGGATATGGTGGCTACACCTTC; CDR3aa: CASSPDGYGGYTF
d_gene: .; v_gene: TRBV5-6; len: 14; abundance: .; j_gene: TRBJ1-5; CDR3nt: TGTGCCAGCAGCTTGGAGGGGCCTGATCAGCCCCAGCATTTT; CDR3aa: CASSLEGPDQPQHF
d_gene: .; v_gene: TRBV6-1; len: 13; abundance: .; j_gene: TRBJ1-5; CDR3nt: TGTGCCAGCAACCCCAGGGGCTGGCAGCCCCAGCATTTT; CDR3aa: CASNPRGWQPQHF
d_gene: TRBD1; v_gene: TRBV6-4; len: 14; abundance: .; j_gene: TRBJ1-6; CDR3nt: TGTGCCAGCAGAGAGACAGGGGTCAGTTCACCCCTCCACTTT; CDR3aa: CASRETGVSSPLHF
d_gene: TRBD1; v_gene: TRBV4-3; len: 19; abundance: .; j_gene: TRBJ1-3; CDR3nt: TGCGCCAGCAGCCAAGCTGGGACAGGGTTCGCACTTTCTGGAAACACCATATATTTT; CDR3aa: CASSQAGTGFALSGNTIYF
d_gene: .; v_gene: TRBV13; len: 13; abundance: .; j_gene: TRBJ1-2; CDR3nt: TGTGCCAGCAGAAAGGCGACAGTCTATGGCTACACCTTC; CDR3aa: CASRKATVYGYTF
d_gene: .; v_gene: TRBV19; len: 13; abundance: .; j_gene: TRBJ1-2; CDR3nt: TGTGCCAGTAGTATAGGTCAGACCTATGGCTACACCTTC; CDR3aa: CASSIGQTYGYTF
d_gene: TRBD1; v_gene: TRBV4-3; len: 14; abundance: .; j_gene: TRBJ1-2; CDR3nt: TGCGCCAGCAGCCAAGATATCAGGGGGCTAAGCTACACCTTC; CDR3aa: CASSQDIRGLSYTF
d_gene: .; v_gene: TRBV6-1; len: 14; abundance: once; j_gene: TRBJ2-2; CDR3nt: TGTGCCAGCAGTGGTGAGATGAACACCGGGGAGCTGTTTTTT; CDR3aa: CASSGEMNTGELFF
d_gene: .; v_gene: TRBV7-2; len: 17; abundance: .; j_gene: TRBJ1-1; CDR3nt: TGTGCCAGCAGCTTAGCGCTCAGGGTTGGCCTGAACACTGAAGCTTTCTTT; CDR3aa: CASSLALRVGLNTEAFF
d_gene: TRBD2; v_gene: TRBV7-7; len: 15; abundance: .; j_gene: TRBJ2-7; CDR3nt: TGTGCCAGCAGCCCCCGGACTAGCGGGGGCTACGAGCAGTACTTC; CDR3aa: CASSPRTSGGYEQYF
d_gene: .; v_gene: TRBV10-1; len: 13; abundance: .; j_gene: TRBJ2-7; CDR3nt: TGCGCCAGCAGTGACTCGACATCCTACGAGCAGTACTTC; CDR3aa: CASSDSTSYEQYF
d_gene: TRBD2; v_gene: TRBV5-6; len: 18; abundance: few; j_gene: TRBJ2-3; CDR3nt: TGTGCCAGCAGCTTGAGGTCTGGCGGGGGGACGGGCACAGATACGCAGTATTTT; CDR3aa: CASSLRSGGGTGTDTQYF
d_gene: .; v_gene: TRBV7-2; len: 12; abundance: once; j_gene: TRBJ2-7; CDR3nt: TGTGCCAGCAGCTTTAGGGTGGGCGAGCAGTACTTC; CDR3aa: CASSFRVGEQYF
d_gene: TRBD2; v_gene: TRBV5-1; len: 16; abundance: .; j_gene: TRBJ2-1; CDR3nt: TGCGCCAGCAGCGAGGGAGGGCGGGGGTTGTACAATGAGCAGTTCTTC; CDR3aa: CASSEGGRGLYNEQFF
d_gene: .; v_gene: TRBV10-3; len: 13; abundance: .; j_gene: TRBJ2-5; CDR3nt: TGTGCCACCCTCCGGGCCGCACAAGAGACCCAGTACTTC; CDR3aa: CATLRAAQETQYF